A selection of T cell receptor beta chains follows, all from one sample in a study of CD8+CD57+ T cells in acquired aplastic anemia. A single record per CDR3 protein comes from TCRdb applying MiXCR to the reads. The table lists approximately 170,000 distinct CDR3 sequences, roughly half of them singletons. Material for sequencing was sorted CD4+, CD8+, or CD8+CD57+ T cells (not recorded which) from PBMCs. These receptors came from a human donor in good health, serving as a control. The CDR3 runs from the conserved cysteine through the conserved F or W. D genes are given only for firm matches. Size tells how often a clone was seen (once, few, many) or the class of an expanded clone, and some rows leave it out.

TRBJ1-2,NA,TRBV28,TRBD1,TGTGCCAGCAGCCAAGGGGGCTTATATGGCTACACCTTC,CASSQGGLYGYTF
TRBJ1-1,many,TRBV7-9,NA,TGTGCCAGCAGCTATGGGTTCGGGGGGACTGAAGCTTTCTTT,CASSYGFGGTEAFF
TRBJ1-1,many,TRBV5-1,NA,TGCGCCAGCAGCTTCCCCGACAGAAACACTGAAGCTTTCTTT,CASSFPDRNTEAFF
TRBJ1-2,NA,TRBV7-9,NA,TGTGCCAGCAGCCCCCCTGGCTATGGCTACACCTTC,CASSPPGYGYTF
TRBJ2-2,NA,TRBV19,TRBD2,TGTGCCAGTAGTATCGCGGGGGAAGCCGGGGAGCTGTTTTTT,CASSIAGEAGELFF
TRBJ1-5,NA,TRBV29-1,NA,TGCAGCGTTGGGACCTCGTTTCAGCCCCAGCATTTT,CSVGTSFQPQHF
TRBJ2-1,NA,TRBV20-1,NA,TGCAGTGCTACACAGGGAAATCAGTTCTTC,CSATQGNQFF
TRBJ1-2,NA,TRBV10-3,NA,TGTGCCACATCCTCTAAGGGGGGATATGGCTACACCTTC,CATSSKGGYGYTF
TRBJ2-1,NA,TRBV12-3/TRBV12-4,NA,TGTGCCAGCAGTTTACAAGAGTTGACTGAGCAGTTCTTC,CASSLQELTEQFF
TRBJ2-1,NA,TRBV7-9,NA,TGTGCCAGCAGCTTCGACAGTTTCTACAATGAGCAGTTCTTC,CASSFDSFYNEQFF
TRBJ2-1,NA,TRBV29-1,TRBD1,TGCAGCTTGGGGGTACAGGGGACAAGATACAATGAGCAGTTCTTC,CSLGVQGTRYNEQFF
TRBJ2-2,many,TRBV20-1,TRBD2,TGCAGTGCTAGATTAGCGGGGAGGCCTGGCACCGGGGAGCTGTTTTTT,CSARLAGRPGTGELFF
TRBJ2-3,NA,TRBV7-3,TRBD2,TGTGCCAGCAGTCGGGAGGGAACAGATACGCAGTATTTT,CASSREGTDTQYF
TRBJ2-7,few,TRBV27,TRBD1,TGTGCCAGCAGTTTCGGGACAGGCTACGAGCAGTACTTC,CASSFGTGYEQYF
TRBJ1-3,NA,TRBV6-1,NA,TGTGCCAGCACTATAGGGGTAGGCTCTGGAAACACCATATATTTT,CASTIGVGSGNTIYF
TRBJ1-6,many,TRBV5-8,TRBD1,TGTGCCAGCAGCTTGTTTGTGACAGGGAATAATTCACCCCTCCACTTT,CASSLFVTGNNSPLHF
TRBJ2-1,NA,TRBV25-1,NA,TGTGCCAGCATCGCAGGAGTGTCTTACAATGAGCAGTTCTTC,CASIAGVSYNEQFF
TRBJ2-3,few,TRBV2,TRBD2,TGTGCCAGCAGTAAGGGGACTAGCGGCACAGATACGCAGTATTTT,CASSKGTSGTDTQYF
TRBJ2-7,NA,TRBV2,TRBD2,TGTGCCAGCAGTGATATCCCAGGGAGGGCCTACGAGCAGTACTTC,CASSDIPGRAYEQYF
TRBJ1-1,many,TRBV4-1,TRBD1,TGCGCCAGCAGCCAAGCATTTAGGGGGCCGAACACTGAAGCTTTCTTT,CASSQAFRGPNTEAFF
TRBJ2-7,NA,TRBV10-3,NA,TGTGCCATCACGGACAGTCCGACCTACGAGCAGTACTTC,CAITDSPTYEQYF
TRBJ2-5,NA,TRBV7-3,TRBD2,TGTGCCAGCAGCTTAGACGGACTAGCGGGAGTGGAGTACGGAGAGACCCAGTACTTC,CASSLDGLAGVEYGETQYF
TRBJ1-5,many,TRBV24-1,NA,TGTGCCACCAGTCCGACAGGTAGCAATCAGCCCCAGCATTTT,CATSPTGSNQPQHF
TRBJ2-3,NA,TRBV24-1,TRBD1,TGTGCCACCAGTGGCGTTCCACCGGGACAGTCCTCAGATACGCAGTATTTT,CATSGVPPGQSSDTQYF
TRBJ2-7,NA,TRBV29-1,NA,TGCAGCGTTGCCCCCAAGGAGGGGTACGAGCAGTACTTC,CSVAPKEGYEQYF
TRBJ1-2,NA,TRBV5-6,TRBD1,TGTGCCAGCTTTTACAAGGGGGCAGATGGAAACACCTTC,CASFYKGADGNTF
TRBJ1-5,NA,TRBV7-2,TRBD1,TGTGCCGGCAGTTACTCCCCGACAGGGCTAGGAATCAGGCATCAGCCCCAGCATTTT,CAGSYSPTGLGIRHQPQHF
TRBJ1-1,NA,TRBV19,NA,TGTGCCAGTAGTATGTGGGCAGGGCCTGAAGCTTTCTTT,CASSMWAGPEAFF
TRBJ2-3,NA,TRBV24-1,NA,TGTGCCACCAGTCCAGAGTTCACAGATACGCAGTATTTT,CATSPEFTDTQYF
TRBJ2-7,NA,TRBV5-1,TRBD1,TGCGCCAGCAGCGGCACCGGGACAGGGGTCTCCTACGAGCAGTACTTC,CASSGTGTGVSYEQYF
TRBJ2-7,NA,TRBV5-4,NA,TGTGCCAGCAGCTTTCGAGACTACGAGCAGTACTTC,CASSFRDYEQYF
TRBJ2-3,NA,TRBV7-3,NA,TGTGCCAGCAGCTTATCCTGGAGCGGCAATGAGCAGTATTTT,CASSLSWSGNEQYF
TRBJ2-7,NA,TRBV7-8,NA,TGTGCCAGCAGCTTGGGGGCAACTACCTACGAGCAGTACTTC,CASSLGATTYEQYF
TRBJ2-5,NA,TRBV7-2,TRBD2,TGTGCCAGCAGCTTAGATAGCGGGGGGGCGTCAGAGACCCAGTACTTC,CASSLDSGGASETQYF
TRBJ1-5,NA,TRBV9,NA,TGTGCCAGCAGCGTAGCGGGGCGGGAGACCCAGCATTTT,CASSVAGRETQHF
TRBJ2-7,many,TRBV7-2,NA,TGTGCCAGCAGCTTCGACAGAAGGTACGAGCAGTACTTC,CASSFDRRYEQYF
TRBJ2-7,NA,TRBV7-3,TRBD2,TGTGCCAGCAGCTTAATAGCGGGGAGCTCCTACGAGCAGTACTTC,CASSLIAGSSYEQYF
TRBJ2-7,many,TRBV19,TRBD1,TGTGCCAGTAGTACTCGTTCCGGGACAGGGGTTCGGGAGCAGTACTTC,CASSTRSGTGVREQYF
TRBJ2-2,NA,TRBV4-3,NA,TGCGCCAGCAGCCAAAAAGGGTCTGGGCTAGGGTACACCGGGGAGCTGTTTTTT,CASSQKGSGLGYTGELFF
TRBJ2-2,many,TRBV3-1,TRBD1,TGTGCCAGCAGCCACATCGACAGGGAAACCAGGGAGCTGTTTTTT,CASSHIDRETRELFF
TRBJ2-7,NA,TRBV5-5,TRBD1,TGTGCCAGCAGCCCGACCCGGACAGGGGCTTTGTACGAGCAGTACTTC,CASSPTRTGALYEQYF
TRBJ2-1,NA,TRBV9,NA,TGTGCCAGCAGCCCTGGGGGTTACAATGAGCAGTTCTTC,CASSPGGYNEQFF
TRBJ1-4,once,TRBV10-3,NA,TGTGCCATCAGTGAGACGGGGGAAAAACTGTTTTTT,CAISETGEKLFF
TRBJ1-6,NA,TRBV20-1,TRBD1,TGCAGTGCTAGGCCCGGGACAGAGAATTCACCCCTCCACTTT,CSARPGTENSPLHF
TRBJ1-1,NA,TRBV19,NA,TGTGCCAGTAGTTCCTCAGGGACCATGAACACTGAAGCTTTCTTT,CASSSSGTMNTEAFF
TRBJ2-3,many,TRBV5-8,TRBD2,TGTGCCAGCAGCCCAGGACTAGCGGGGCTCGATACGCAGTATTTT,CASSPGLAGLDTQYF
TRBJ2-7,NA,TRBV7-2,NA,TGTGCCAGCAGCGTTTCCGGGACACCCCACGAGCAGTACTTC,CASSVSGTPHEQYF
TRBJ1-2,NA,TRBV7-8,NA,TGTGCCAGCAGCTCGACCTATGGCTACACCTTC,CASSSTYGYTF
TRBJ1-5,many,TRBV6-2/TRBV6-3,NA,TGTGCCAGCAGTTACGCTAGCGCAGGGATGGGTCAGCCCCAGCATTTT,CASSYASAGMGQPQHF
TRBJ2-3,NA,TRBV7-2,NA,TGTGCCAGCAGCTTAGCGGTTAGCACAGATACGCAGTATTTT,CASSLAVSTDTQYF
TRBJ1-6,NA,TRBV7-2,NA,TGTGCCAGCAGCTTTCTCCGGGACTATAATTCACCCCTCCACTTT,CASSFLRDYNSPLHF
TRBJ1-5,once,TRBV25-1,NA,TGTGCCAGCAGTTCCCGCCAGGGTAATCAGCCCCAGCATTTT,CASSSRQGNQPQHF